The text below deals with one T cell receptor (beta chain). This sample was included in a study of shared clonotypes between healthy human individuals. Study summary: A couple of women and three men aged 18 to 49 made up the donors.

Data came from immunoSEQ multiplex PCR; TCRdb stores just in-frame clones and leaves some out. Among roughly 2.2 million clones listed, 92% were seen once. The CDR3 length is 18 residues. V shed 5 bases, J shed 3 bases, and the junction held 12 bases outside the gene matches. Germline V gene sequence: CDR1 MNHEY, CDR2 SMNVEV (reference sequence). This clonotype was sampled from a young man in good health. Some clones in this sample may be carry-over from other donors' samples. The rearrangement links TRBV27 to TRBJ2-2; 10 nucleotides match TRBD1. The sample was naive CD4+ T cells from PBMCs. The subset: CD45RA+ positively selected. The CDR3 DNA reads TGTGCCAGCAGTGTCCCCCTCCGGGACAGGGGTTACACCGGGGAGCTGTTTTTT. It yields the protein CASSVPLRDRGYTGELFF.